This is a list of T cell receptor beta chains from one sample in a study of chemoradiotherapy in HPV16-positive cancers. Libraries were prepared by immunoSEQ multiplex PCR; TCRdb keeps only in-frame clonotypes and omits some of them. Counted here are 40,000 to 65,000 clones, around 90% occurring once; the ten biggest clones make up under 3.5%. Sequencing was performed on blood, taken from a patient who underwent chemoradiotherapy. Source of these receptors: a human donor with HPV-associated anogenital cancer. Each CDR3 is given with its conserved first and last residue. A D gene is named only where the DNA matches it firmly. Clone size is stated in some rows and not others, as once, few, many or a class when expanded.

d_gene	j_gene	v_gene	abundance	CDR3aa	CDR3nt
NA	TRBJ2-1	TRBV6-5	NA	CASSYGVAAYNEQFF	TGTGCCAGCAGTTACGGGGTAGCGGCCTACAATGAGCAGTTCTTC
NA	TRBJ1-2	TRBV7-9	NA	CASSPVGFGYTF	TGTGCCAGCAGCCCGGTCGGGTTTGGCTACACCTTC
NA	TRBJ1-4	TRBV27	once	CASSLSGEKLFF	TGTGCCAGCAGTTTATCCGGTGAAAAACTGTTTTTT
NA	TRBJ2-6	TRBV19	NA	CATLRDSGANVLTF	TGTGCCACACTAAGGGACTCTGGGGCCAACGTCCTGACTTTC
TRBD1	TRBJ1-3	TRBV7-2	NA	CASSLYSGTGAGNTIYF	TGTGCCAGCAGCTTATATTCCGGGACAGGGGCAGGAAACACCATATATTTT
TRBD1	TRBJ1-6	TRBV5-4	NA	CASSLGQGDSPLHF	TGTGCCAGCAGCTTGGGCCAGGGGGATTCACCCCTCCACTTT
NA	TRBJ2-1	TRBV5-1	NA	CASSTPSSYNEQFF	TGCGCCAGCAGCACCCCCAGCTCCTACAATGAGCAGTTCTTC
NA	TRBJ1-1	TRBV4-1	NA	CASSQDMRVGNTEAFF	TGCGCCAGCAGCCAAGATATGAGGGTTGGGAACACTGAAGCTTTCTTT
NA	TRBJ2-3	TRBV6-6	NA	CASSYRRTVTDTQYF	TGTGCCAGCAGTTACCGTCGGACTGTAACAGATACGCAGTATTTT
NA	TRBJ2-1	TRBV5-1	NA	CASSSPGSFNEQFF	TGCGCCAGCAGCTCCCCAGGCTCTTTCAATGAGCAGTTCTTC
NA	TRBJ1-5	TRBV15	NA	CATSRDLGANQPQHF	TGTGCCACCAGCAGAGATCTCGGGGCGAATCAGCCCCAGCATTTT
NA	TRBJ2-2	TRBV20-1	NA	CSAPGVEELFF	TGCAGTGCCCCGGGGGTGGAGGAGCTGTTTTTT
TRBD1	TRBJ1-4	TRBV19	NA	CASSRTTGETEKLFF	TGTGCCAGTAGTAGGACGACAGGGGAGACTGAAAAACTGTTTTTT
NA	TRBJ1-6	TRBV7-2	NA	CASSSGRVNSPLHF	TGTGCCAGCAGCTCGGGACGGGTTAATTCACCCCTCCACTTT
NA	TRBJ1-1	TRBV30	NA	CAWSRLWRPDSAEAFF	TGTGCCTGGAGTCGCCTATGGCGGCCTGACTCTGCTGAAGCTTTCTTT
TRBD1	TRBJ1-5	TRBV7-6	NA	CASSLADRGPNDNQPQHF	TGTGCCAGCAGCTTAGCGGACAGGGGGCCGAATGACAATCAGCCCCAGCATTTT
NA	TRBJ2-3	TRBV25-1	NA	CASSDGVGLTDTQYF	TGTGCCAGCAGTGATGGGGTCGGACTTACAGATACGCAGTATTTT
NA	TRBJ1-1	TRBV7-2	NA	CASSLDSRRNTEAFF	TGTGCCAGCAGCTTGGACAGCCGTCGGAACACTGAAGCTTTCTTT
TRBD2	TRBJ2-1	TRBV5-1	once	CASMNMAGAAYNEQFF	TGCGCCAGCATGAATATGGCGGGAGCAGCCTACAATGAGCAGTTCTTC
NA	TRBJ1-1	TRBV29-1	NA	CSVGSGGTEAFF	TGCAGCGTTGGTTCTGGAGGCACTGAAGCTTTCTTT
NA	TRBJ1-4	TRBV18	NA	CASSPKPPGPNEKLFF	TGTGCCAGCTCACCAAAGCCCCCAGGACCTAATGAAAAACTGTTTTTT
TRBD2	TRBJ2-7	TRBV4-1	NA	CASSQATRTSGRTGNEQYF	TGCGCCAGCAGCCAAGCCACACGGACTAGCGGGAGGACGGGGAACGAGCAGTACTTC
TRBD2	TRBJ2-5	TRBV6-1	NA	CASAPTSGYQETQYF	TGTGCCAGCGCCCCGACTAGCGGGTACCAAGAGACCCAGTACTTC
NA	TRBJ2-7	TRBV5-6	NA	CASSLEQGHNYEQYF	TGTGCCAGCAGCTTGGAACAGGGACATAACTACGAGCAGTACTTC
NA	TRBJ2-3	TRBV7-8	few	CASSLLELPLTQYF	TGTGCCAGCAGCTTACTAGAGTTGCCTCTTACGCAGTATTTT
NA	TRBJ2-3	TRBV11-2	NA	CASSLDRNSIGTDTQYF	TGTGCCAGCAGCTTAGATCGGAACTCAATCGGAACAGATACGCAGTATTTT
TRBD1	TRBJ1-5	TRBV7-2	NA	CASSLTGGNQPQHF	TGTGCCAGCAGCTTAACAGGGGGCAATCAGCCCCAGCATTTT
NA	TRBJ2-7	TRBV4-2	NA	CASSQDRDPSYEQYF	TGTGCCAGCAGCCAAGATAGGGACCCGTCCTACGAGCAGTACTTC
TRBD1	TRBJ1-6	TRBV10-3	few	CAIRKTGGRDNSPLHF	TGTGCCATCAGAAAGACAGGGGGTCGCGATAATTCACCCCTCCACTTT
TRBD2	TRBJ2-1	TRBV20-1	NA	CSAGTSNEQFF	TGCAGTGCTGGGACTAGTAATGAGCAGTTCTTC
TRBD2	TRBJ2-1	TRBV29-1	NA	CSVPGASGSFGNEQFF	TGCAGCGTGCCCGGAGCTAGCGGGAGTTTCGGCAATGAGCAGTTCTTC
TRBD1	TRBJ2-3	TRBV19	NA	CASSAPTGTDTQYF	TGTGCCAGTAGTGCGCCGACAGGGACAGATACGCAGTATTTT
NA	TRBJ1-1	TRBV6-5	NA	CASSYIARMNTEAFF	TGTGCCAGCAGTTACATAGCGCGCATGAACACTGAAGCTTTCTTT
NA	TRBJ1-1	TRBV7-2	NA	CASSLGGAEAFF	TGTGCCAGCAGCCTCGGCGGGGCTGAAGCTTTCTTT
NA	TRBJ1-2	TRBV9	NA	CASSATNYGYTF	TGTGCCAGCAGCGCTACTAACTATGGCTACACCTTC
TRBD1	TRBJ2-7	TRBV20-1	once	CSARQGDEQYF	TGCAGTGCTAGACAGGGGGACGAGCAGTACTTC
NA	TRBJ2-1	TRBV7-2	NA	CASSRRRQGGNNEQFF	TGTGCCAGCAGCCGCCGAAGACAGGGAGGCAACAATGAGCAGTTCTTC
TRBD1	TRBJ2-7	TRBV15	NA	CATSDRDRDYEQYF	TGTGCCACCAGCGACCGGGACAGAGACTACGAGCAGTACTTC
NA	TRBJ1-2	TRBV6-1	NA	CASSEPGLSYGYTF	TGTGCCAGCAGCGAACCGGGGCTATCCTATGGCTACACCTTC
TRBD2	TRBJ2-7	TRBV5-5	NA	CASSWTAGEGEQYF	TGTGCCAGCAGCTGGACGGCGGGGGAAGGCGAGCAGTACTTC
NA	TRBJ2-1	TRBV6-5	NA	CASSYGVNEQFF	TGTGCCAGCAGTTACGGGGTGAATGAGCAGTTCTTC
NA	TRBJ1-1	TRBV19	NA	CASRQGVVTEAFF	TGTGCCAGCCGCCAAGGGGTTGTTACTGAAGCTTTCTTT
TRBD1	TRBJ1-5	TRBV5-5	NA	CASSPGTGPNQPQHF	TGTGCCAGCAGCCCCGGGACAGGACCCAATCAGCCCCAGCATTTT
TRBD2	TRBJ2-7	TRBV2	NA	CASSLAGVRIEQYF	TGTGCCAGCAGTTTAGCGGGAGTTCGCATCGAGCAGTACTTC
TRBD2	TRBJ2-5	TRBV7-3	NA	CASSLTGTSGQETQYF	TGTGCCAGCAGCTTAACTGGGACTAGCGGACAAGAGACCCAGTACTTC
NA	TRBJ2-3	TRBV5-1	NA	CASSLPSTDTQYF	TGCGCCAGCAGCTTGCCCTCCACAGATACGCAGTATTTT
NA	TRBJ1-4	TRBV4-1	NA	CASSSRSQGEKLFF	TGCGCCAGCAGCTCACGGAGCCAGGGTGAAAAACTGTTTTTT
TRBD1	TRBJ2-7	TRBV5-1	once	CASSSGQGAYEQYF	TGCGCCAGCAGTTCGGGACAGGGGGCATACGAGCAGTACTTC
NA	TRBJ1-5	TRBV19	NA	CASSPTNNQPQHF	TGTGCCAGTAGTCCAACCAACAATCAGCCCCAGCATTTT
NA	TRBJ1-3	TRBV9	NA	CASSVVVAGPLSGNTIYF	TGTGCCAGCAGCGTAGTGGTCGCAGGGCCCCTCTCTGGAAACACCATATATTTT
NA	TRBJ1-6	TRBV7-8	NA	CASSLHVGLHSPLHF	TGTGCCAGCAGCTTACACGTAGGGTTACATTCACCCCTCCACTTT
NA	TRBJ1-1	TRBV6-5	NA	CASSYGRSGNTEAFF	TGTGCCAGCAGTTACGGGAGAAGCGGGAACACTGAAGCTTTCTTT
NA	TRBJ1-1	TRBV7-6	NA	CASSLASAAVTEAFF	TGTGCCAGCAGCTTAGCTAGTGCGGCAGTCACTGAAGCTTTCTTT
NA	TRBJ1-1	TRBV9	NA	CASSVGGAMNTEAFF	TGTGCCAGCAGCGTAGGAGGGGCCATGAACACTGAAGCTTTCTTT
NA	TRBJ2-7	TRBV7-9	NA	CASRDRSAGYEQYF	TGTGCCAGCAGAGATAGGTCTGCCGGCTACGAGCAGTACTTC
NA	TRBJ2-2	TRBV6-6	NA	CASSQQGRTGELFF	TGTGCCAGCAGTCAACAGGGTCGCACCGGGGAGCTGTTTTTT
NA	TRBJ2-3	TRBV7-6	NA	CASSQVDTDTQYF	TGTGCCAGCAGCCAGGTAGACACAGATACGCAGTATTTT
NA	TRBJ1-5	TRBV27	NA	CASSPRGGNQPQHF	TGTGCCAGCAGCCCCCGGGGAGGCAATCAGCCCCAGCATTTT
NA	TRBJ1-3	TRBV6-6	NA	CASSPAGTRSSTIYF	TGTGCCAGCAGTCCGGCCGGGACCCGAAGTAGCACCATATATTTT